Here is one TCR beta chain with its context. This sample stems from a study of shared clonotypes between healthy human individuals. The wider study: Three plates were used per donor for CD4 naive, three for CD4 memory, two for CD8 naive and one for CD8 memory.

Trimming cost V 2 bases and J 0 bases, with 7 bases left between them. Looked up from germline, CDR1 is SEHNR and CDR2 is FQNEAQ (reference sequence). The CDR3 runs 15 residues. Assay execution took place at the deep level. TCRdb keeps only in-frame clones here, not all; method: immunoSEQ multiplex PCR. The sample has about 1.1 million clones, roughly 74% seen once. Sequencing input: memory CD4+ T cells from PBMCs. Subset described: CD45RA-negative fraction. The source is a man between 18 and 35 years old in good health. Some clones in this sample may be carry-over from other donors' samples. This chain connects TRBV7-9 to TRBJ2-2; no clear D. The CDR3 sequence: CASSLNSPNTGELFF. The CDR3 bases are TGTGCCAGCAGCTTAAACAGCCCGAACACCGGGGAGCTGTTTTTT.